The sequence of this TCR beta chain was determined in a study of regulatory T cells in long-lasting Graves disease. Study-wide background: Persistent Graves' disease denoted over 5 years of antithyroid drugs plus positive TSH receptor antibodies.

Sample time point: persistent/refractory GD, antithyroid drugs over 5 years with positive TRAb. RNA isolated from PBMCs was used to make the TCR library. An endocrinology department located in Xi'an, China, was where the patients came from. Library construction for TCR beta used iRepertoire HTBI primers and Arm-PCR of CDR3 regions. One entry per CDR3 protein, called by TCRdb with MiXCR from the multiplex PCR reads. The sample consists of about 430,000 distinct CDR3 sequences, 21% of them appearing once. This clonotype was detected ten times or more. CDR1 and CDR2 from the germline V gene are SGHVS and FNYEAQ. CDR3 length: 14 residues. Trimming at V came to 5 bases and at J to 8 bases, leaving 8 bases not matched to a gene.

The receptor's source is a female donor with Graves disease. The specimen was peripheral blood mononuclear cells (PBMCs), collected when the disease was refractory, from a patient treated with antithyroid drugs. The chain is built from TRBV7-6 and TRBJ1-4; 7 positions match TRBD1. CDR3 sequence reads: CASSPDRAGEKLFF. The CDR3 DNA reads as TGTGCCAGCAGCCCCGACAGGGCGGGCGAAAAACTGTTTTTT.